This T cell receptor (beta chain) emerged from a study of T cell changes during pregnancy in multiple sclerosis. Assay: immunoSEQ multiplex PCR; the TCRdb copy retains only in-frame clones and omits some. The sample has over 45,000 clones, approximately 90% seen once. The TCR was taken from a female donor with multiple sclerosis, enrolled in a pregnancy study. The sequencing used peripheral blood, collected after pregnancy.

DNA for the CDR3: TGTGCCAGTGAGCAGAGCGGGGGGCGTACGCAGTATTTT. It encodes CASEQSGGRTQYF. The V call is TRBV19, the J call TRBJ2-3; 9 bases line up with TRBD2. Germline V gene lookup returns CDR1 LNHDA and CDR2 SQIVND (reference sequence). CDR3 size: 13 residues. V gave up 8 bases and J gave up 8 bases; unmatched junction bases: 8.